This T cell receptor (beta chain) was identified in a study of blood T cell repertoires in COVID-19. Profiled with immunoSEQ multiplex PCR; TCRdb holds only in-frame clones, not every one. The repertoire has about 360,000 clones, approximately 86% of them found once; the top ten carry roughly 6.6%. This CDR3 is 21 amino acids long. The receptor's source is a woman aged 55-75 years with COVID-19, enrolled during active disease. The chain uses TRBV21-1 and TRBJ1-1; TRBD1, as called in the table, went unchecked against the DNA. TRBV21-1 is marked as a pseudogene. What was sequenced was peripheral blood. The CDR3 region is CASSKGRTVGAGVWVNTEAFF. The CDR3 DNA follows: TGTGCCAGCAGCAAGGGACGGACAGTTGGTGCAGGGGTTTGGGTGAACACTGAAGCTTTCTTT.